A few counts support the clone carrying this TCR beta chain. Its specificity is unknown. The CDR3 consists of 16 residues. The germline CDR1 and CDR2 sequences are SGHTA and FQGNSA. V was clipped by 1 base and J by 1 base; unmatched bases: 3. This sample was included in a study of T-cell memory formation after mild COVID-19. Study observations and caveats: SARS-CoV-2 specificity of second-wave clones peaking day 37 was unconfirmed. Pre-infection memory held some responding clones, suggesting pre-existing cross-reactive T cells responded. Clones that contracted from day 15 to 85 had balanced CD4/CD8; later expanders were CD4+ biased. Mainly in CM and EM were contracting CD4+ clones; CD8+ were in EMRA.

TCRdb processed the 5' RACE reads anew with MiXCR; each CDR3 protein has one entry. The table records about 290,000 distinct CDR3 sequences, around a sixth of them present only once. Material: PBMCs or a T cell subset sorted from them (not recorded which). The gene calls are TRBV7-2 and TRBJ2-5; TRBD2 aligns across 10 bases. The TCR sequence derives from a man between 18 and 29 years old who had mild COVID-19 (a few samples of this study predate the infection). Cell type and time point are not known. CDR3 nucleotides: TGTGCCAGCAGCTTAGTGGCTAGCGGGGGCCAAGAGACCCAGTACTTC. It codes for CASSLVASGGQETQYF.